The rows below give T cell receptor beta chains drawn from one sample of a study of shared clonotypes between healthy human individuals. Only in-frame clones appear in the TCRdb table, and some are missing; sequencing was by immunoSEQ multiplex PCR. The sample lists fewer than 1.4 million clones; approximately 78% were seen once. Sequenced sample: memory CD4+ T cells from PBMCs. These receptors were obtained from a man younger than 35 in good health. Some clones in this sample may be carry-over from other donors' samples. Each CDR3 is given with its conserved first and last residue. A D gene is named only where the DNA matches it firmly. Rows give clone size only sometimes, using once, few, many, or a class for an expanded clone.

cdr3_aa: CASSLDFRGDTQYF
cdr3_nt: TGTGCCAGCAGCTTAGACTTCCGGGGGGATACGCAGTATTTT
j_call: TRBJ2-3
v_call: TRBV7-2
d_call: -
clone_size: -

cdr3_aa: CASSLSRTNTEAFF
cdr3_nt: TGTGCCAGCAGCTTAAGCAGGACAAACACTGAAGCTTTCTTT
j_call: TRBJ1-1
v_call: TRBV7-2
d_call: -
clone_size: -

cdr3_aa: CASSLYQGLGYTF
cdr3_nt: TGTGCCAGCAGCTTATATCAGGGTTTGGGCTACACCTTC
j_call: TRBJ1-2
v_call: TRBV7-3
d_call: -
clone_size: many

cdr3_aa: CASSDGQGHEGQFF
cdr3_nt: TGTGCCAGCAGTGACGGACAGGGGCACGAGGGGCAGTTCTTC
j_call: TRBJ2-1
v_call: TRBV6-1
d_call: TRBD1
clone_size: once

cdr3_aa: CASSLGGLGLGTEAFF
cdr3_nt: TGCGCCAGCAGCTTGGGAGGGTTAGGTCTAGGCACTGAAGCTTTCTTT
j_call: TRBJ1-1
v_call: TRBV5-1
d_call: -
clone_size: -

cdr3_aa: CASSGTSGFYEQYF
cdr3_nt: TGTGCCAGCAGTGGAACTAGCGGATTCTACGAGCAGTACTTC
j_call: TRBJ2-7
v_call: TRBV2
d_call: TRBD2
clone_size: few

cdr3_aa: CASSPGQRVGPLHF
cdr3_nt: TGTGCCAGCTCACCGGGACAGAGGGTGGGACCCCTCCACTTT
j_call: TRBJ1-6
v_call: TRBV28
d_call: TRBD1
clone_size: -

cdr3_aa: CASSQEGQGTDTQYF
cdr3_nt: TGTGCCAGCAGCCAGGAGGGACAGGGAACAGATACGCAGTATTTT
j_call: TRBJ2-3
v_call: TRBV28
d_call: TRBD1
clone_size: -

cdr3_aa: CASSESRTGNTIYF
cdr3_nt: TGCGCCAGCAGTGAGTCAAGGACTGGAAACACCATATATTTT
j_call: TRBJ1-3
v_call: TRBV10-1
d_call: -
clone_size: -

cdr3_aa: CASSLWEADTQYF
cdr3_nt: TGTGCCAGCAGCTTGTGGGAGGCAGATACGCAGTATTTT
j_call: TRBJ2-3
v_call: TRBV5-4
d_call: -
clone_size: few

cdr3_aa: CASSWGSGRNQPQHF
cdr3_nt: TGTGCCAGCAGTTGGGGCAGTGGACGCAATCAGCCCCAGCATTTT
j_call: TRBJ1-5
v_call: TRBV27
d_call: -
clone_size: -

cdr3_aa: CAWSELGTQPQHF
cdr3_nt: TGTGCCTGGAGTGAGTTGGGGACGCAGCCCCAGCATTTT
j_call: TRBJ1-5
v_call: TRBV30
d_call: -
clone_size: -

cdr3_aa: CASSQVDRAGNTIYF
cdr3_nt: TGCGCCAGCAGCCAGGTCGACAGGGCTGGAAACACCATATATTTT
j_call: TRBJ1-3
v_call: TRBV4-1
d_call: TRBD1
clone_size: many

cdr3_aa: CASSSSGRVGEQFF
cdr3_nt: TGTGCCAGCAGCTCCTCAGGTCGTGTCGGTGAGCAGTTCTTC
j_call: TRBJ2-1
v_call: TRBV7-2
d_call: -
clone_size: -

cdr3_aa: CASSLGGGGVTQYF
cdr3_nt: TGTGCCAGCAGCTTAGGCGGGGGAGGAGTGACCCAGTACTTC
j_call: TRBJ2-5
v_call: TRBV11-2
d_call: TRBD2
clone_size: -

cdr3_aa: CASSLNSASPPYF
cdr3_nt: TGTGCCAGCAGCTTGAACTCAGCCTCTCCCCCGTACTTC
j_call: TRBJ2-7
v_call: TRBV7-2
d_call: -
clone_size: -

cdr3_aa: CASSLASGADIQYF
cdr3_nt: TGTGCCAGCAGCTTAGCTAGCGGGGCGGACATTCAGTACTTC
j_call: TRBJ2-4
v_call: TRBV7-2
d_call: TRBD2
clone_size: -

cdr3_aa: CASTTGTGVQPQHF
cdr3_nt: TGTGCCAGCACCACCGGGACAGGGGTCCAGCCCCAGCATTTT
j_call: TRBJ1-5
v_call: TRBV7-9
d_call: TRBD1
clone_size: -

cdr3_aa: CSASLAEAQFF
cdr3_nt: TGCAGTGCTAGTTTGGCGGAGGCCCAGTTCTTC
j_call: TRBJ2-1
v_call: TRBV20-1
d_call: -
clone_size: once

cdr3_aa: CASSSAVAGANVLTF
cdr3_nt: TGTGCCAGCAGCTCGGCGGTGGCCGGGGCCAACGTCCTGACTTTC
j_call: TRBJ2-6
v_call: TRBV5-4
d_call: -
clone_size: few

cdr3_aa: CASSKTSGTGEQYF
cdr3_nt: TGTGCCAGCAGCAAGACTAGCGGGACTGGTGAGCAGTACTTC
j_call: TRBJ2-7
v_call: TRBV4-2
d_call: TRBD2
clone_size: -

cdr3_aa: CASSFGQDPDTQYF
cdr3_nt: TGTGCCAGCAGCTTCGGACAGGACCCAGATACGCAGTATTTT
j_call: TRBJ2-3
v_call: TRBV7-2
d_call: TRBD1
clone_size: -

cdr3_aa: CASSESRGGQYF
cdr3_nt: TGTGCCAGCAGTGAATCTCGGGGAGGTCAGTACTTC
j_call: TRBJ2-4
v_call: TRBV2
d_call: -
clone_size: few

cdr3_aa: CASSVGPALTGELFF
cdr3_nt: TGTGCCAGCAGCGTCGGTCCGGCCCTCACCGGGGAGCTGTTTTTT
j_call: TRBJ2-2
v_call: TRBV9
d_call: -
clone_size: -

cdr3_aa: CASSPVNTGELFF
cdr3_nt: TGTGCCAGCAGCCCCGTAAACACCGGGGAGCTGTTTTTT
j_call: TRBJ2-2
v_call: TRBV9
d_call: -
clone_size: -

cdr3_aa: CASSLKGRETQYF
cdr3_nt: TGTGCCAGCAGCTTAAAGGGTCGGGAGACCCAGTACTTC
j_call: TRBJ2-5
v_call: TRBV7-2
d_call: -
clone_size: -

cdr3_aa: CSVDRGGHGYTF
cdr3_nt: TGCAGCGTTGATAGAGGGGGCCATGGCTACACCTTC
j_call: TRBJ1-2
v_call: TRBV29-1
d_call: TRBD1
clone_size: once

cdr3_aa: CATSRDRTGEETQYF
cdr3_nt: TGTGCCACCAGCAGAGACCGGACAGGGGAAGAGACCCAGTACTTC
j_call: TRBJ2-5
v_call: TRBV15
d_call: TRBD1
clone_size: -

cdr3_aa: CASSPSLAEAFF
cdr3_nt: TGTGCCAGCTCACCAAGTCTTGCTGAAGCTTTCTTT
j_call: TRBJ1-1
v_call: TRBV18
d_call: -
clone_size: -

cdr3_aa: CASSEVGPAYNEQFF
cdr3_nt: TGTGCCAGCAGTGAGGTAGGGCCGGCCTACAATGAGCAGTTCTTC
j_call: TRBJ2-1
v_call: TRBV6-1
d_call: -
clone_size: -

cdr3_aa: CASAREGRSGYTF
cdr3_nt: TGTGCCAGCGCCCGCGAAGGGCGGAGTGGCTACACCTTC
j_call: TRBJ1-2
v_call: TRBV27
d_call: -
clone_size: few

cdr3_aa: CASSPGQGYEQYF
cdr3_nt: TGTGCCAGCAGTCCCGGACAGGGCTACGAGCAGTACTTC
j_call: TRBJ2-7
v_call: TRBV7-9
d_call: TRBD1
clone_size: -

cdr3_aa: CASSLLQENYEQYF
cdr3_nt: TGTGCCAGCAGCCTATTACAGGAGAACTACGAGCAGTACTTC
j_call: TRBJ2-7
v_call: TRBV5-4
d_call: -
clone_size: -

cdr3_aa: CAISPRDEQYF
cdr3_nt: TGTGCCATCAGCCCACGAGACGAGCAGTACTTC
j_call: TRBJ2-7
v_call: TRBV10-3
d_call: -
clone_size: -

cdr3_aa: CASSITSGRTVGTQYF
cdr3_nt: TGTGCCAGCAGCATCACTAGCGGGAGAACGGTAGGGACCCAGTACTTC
j_call: TRBJ2-5
v_call: TRBV11-2
d_call: TRBD2
clone_size: -

cdr3_aa: CASSPLGGANGYTF
cdr3_nt: TGTGCCAGCAGTCCCCTCGGGGGGGCGAATGGCTACACCTTC
j_call: TRBJ1-2
v_call: TRBV6-1
d_call: -
clone_size: -

cdr3_aa: CASSRQSPWQFF
cdr3_nt: TGTGCCAGCAGCCGACAGTCCCCTTGGCAGTTCTTC
j_call: TRBJ2-1
v_call: TRBV7-9
d_call: -
clone_size: few

cdr3_aa: CASSFGYNTEAFF
cdr3_nt: TGTGCCAGCAGTTTCGGTTATAACACTGAAGCTTTCTTT
j_call: TRBJ1-1
v_call: TRBV27
d_call: -
clone_size: -

cdr3_aa: CASSVSRGTEAFF
cdr3_nt: TGTGCCAGCAGTGTCAGTAGGGGAACTGAAGCTTTCTTT
j_call: TRBJ1-1
v_call: TRBV6-1
d_call: -
clone_size: -

cdr3_aa: CASSPNRAGNTIYF
cdr3_nt: TGTGCCAGCAGCCCAAACAGGGCTGGAAACACCATATATTTT
j_call: TRBJ1-3
v_call: TRBV7-2
d_call: -
clone_size: -

cdr3_aa: CASSPDMNTEAFF
cdr3_nt: TGTGCCAGCAGCCCGGACATGAACACTGAAGCTTTCTTT
j_call: TRBJ1-1
v_call: TRBV9
d_call: -
clone_size: -

cdr3_aa: CASSLDRAGGNTIYF
cdr3_nt: TGTGCCAGCAGCTTGGACAGGGCCGGCGGAAACACCATATATTTT
j_call: TRBJ1-3
v_call: TRBV7-2
d_call: TRBD1
clone_size: -

cdr3_aa: CASSQGGAKSYGYTF
cdr3_nt: TGCGCCAGCAGCCAAGGGGGGGCGAAGTCCTATGGCTACACCTTC
j_call: TRBJ1-2
v_call: TRBV4-1
d_call: -
clone_size: -

cdr3_aa: CASSWGGRSGVGEAFF
cdr3_nt: TGTGCCAGCAGCTGGGGGGGCAGGTCCGGCGTTGGTGAAGCTTTCTTT
j_call: TRBJ1-1
v_call: TRBV11-2
d_call: -
clone_size: -

cdr3_aa: CASNPGTAGNTIYF
cdr3_nt: TGTGCCAGCAACCCCGGGACGGCTGGAAACACCATATATTTT
j_call: TRBJ1-3
v_call: TRBV28
d_call: -
clone_size: -

cdr3_aa: CASSFRRTEAFF
cdr3_nt: TGTGCCAGCAGTTTCAGACGAACTGAAGCTTTCTTT
j_call: TRBJ1-1
v_call: TRBV28
d_call: -
clone_size: once

cdr3_aa: CASSLPSGTQYF
cdr3_nt: TGTGCCAGCAGTTTACCTTCGGGTACGCAGTATTTT
j_call: TRBJ2-3
v_call: TRBV27
d_call: -
clone_size: once

cdr3_aa: CASRKGGTDTQYF
cdr3_nt: TGTGCCAGCAGGAAGGGCGGCACAGATACGCAGTATTTT
j_call: TRBJ2-3
v_call: TRBV6-5
d_call: -
clone_size: -

cdr3_aa: CASRPPGGYEQYF
cdr3_nt: TGTGCCAGCAGACCTCCAGGGGGGTACGAGCAGTACTTC
j_call: TRBJ2-7
v_call: TRBV13
d_call: -
clone_size: -

cdr3_aa: CASSRGGNNQPQHF
cdr3_nt: TGTGCCAGCAGTCGAGGGGGGAACAATCAGCCCCAGCATTTT
j_call: TRBJ1-5
v_call: TRBV5-6
d_call: -
clone_size: -